Following are 18 T cell receptor beta chains from one sample sequenced in a study of control samples from healthy donors and cancer patients (dated by TCRdb to about 2020). Library preparation used the immunoSEQ multiplex PCR assay. Here the immuneACCESS table is served through TCRdb, limited to in-frame sequences with V and J called. Missing clones are a known gap in these copies; in checked studies unresolved V genes cover under half, and the rest lacks a known reason. The sample contains 150,000 or so clones, 92% of them found a single time. The ten largest clonotypes hold about 0.64% of the sample. Sequences were obtained from blood. The receptors here all came from a woman aged 25 to 39 in good health.

The chain carries TRBV7-2 and TRBJ2-7; weak D call: TRBD1 (5 bases). The CDR3 extends over 14 amino acids. Germline-derived CDR1 and CDR2 are SGHTA and FQGNSA. V was trimmed by 5 bases and J by 6 bases, leaving 17 bases between them. CDR3 nucleotide sequence: TGTGCCAGCAGCAACCAGGACATCCCAGGCGAGCAGTACTTC. It codes for CASSNQDIPGEQYF.

The V call is TRBV19, the J call TRBJ2-1; TRBD1 is a possible D gene (5 bases). The CDR3 spans 15 residues. Germline V CDR1 and CDR2: LNHDA, SQIVND (reference sequence). V lost 5 bases to trimming and J lost 3 bases, with 14 bases between them. The CDR3 region is CASSLGQVFYNEQFF. The CDR3 coding sequence is TGTGCCAGTAGTCTCGGACAAGTTTTCTACAATGAGCAGTTCTTC.

The rearrangement links TRBV19 to TRBJ2-7; 15 bases match TRBD2. Germline CDR1 is LNHDA and CDR2 is SQIVND (reference sequence). With 3 bases clipped from V and 5 bases from J, the junction kept 5 bases outside the gene matches. The CDR3 consists of 16 residues. The CDR3 loop is CASSIWTSGRANEQYF. The CDR3 region has the DNA TGTGCCAGTAGTATTTGGACTAGCGGGAGGGCGAACGAGCAGTACTTC.

In DNA, the CDR3 is TGTGCCAGCAGCTTAGCGGGGGCCAGGGGTGAGCAGTTCTTC. This translates into CASSLAGARGEQFF. This chain links TRBV7-9 with TRBJ2-1; tentative D call: TRBD1 (6 bases). The CDR3 contains 14 residues. V was clipped by 0 bases and J by 9 bases, with 12 bases between them. CDR1 and CDR2 from the germline V gene are SEHNR and FQNEAQ (reference sequence).

This clone was observed once. The V call is TRBV6-5, the J call TRBJ2-7; D is unclear. This CDR3 contains 14 residues. Between the trimmed V and J ends, which lost 3 bases and 1 base, there was a span of 10 bases. In germline, CDR1 is MNHEY, CDR2 SVGAGI. The CDR3 sequence is CASSYGSGSYEQYF. DNA of the CDR3: TGTGCCAGCAGTTATGGCTCGGGTTCCTACGAGCAGTACTTC.

This chain joins TRBV11-1 and TRBJ2-7; no reliable D call. The CDR3 is made up of 14 amino acids. The germline V and J ends were trimmed by 3 bases and 2 bases, with 11 bases remaining between them. Germline V lookup: CDR1 SGHAT, CDR2 FQDESV (reference sequence). The CDR3 nucleotides are TGTGCCAGCAGCTTCGAATACAGAGCCTACGAGCAGTACTTC. Translated: CASSFEYRAYEQYF. Complete variable domain (other parts from reference TRBV11-1 and TRBJ2-7): EAEVAQSPRYKITEKSQAVAFWCDPISGHATLYWYRQILGQGPELLVQFQDESVVDDSQLPKDRFSAERLKGVDSTLKIQPAELGDSAMYLCASSFEYRAYEQYFGPGTRLTVT.

This clone was seen a few times. The CDR3 sequence: CATSLAGVETQYF. Written as DNA, the CDR3 is TGTGCCACCTCCTTAGCGGGAGTGGAGACCCAGTACTTC. The V gene is TRBV19, the J gene TRBJ2-5; 9 bases are shared with TRBD2. The CDR3 runs to 13 residues. Germline loops: CDR1 LNHDA, CDR2 SQIVND (reference sequence). Losses at the gene ends were 10 bases for V and 5 bases for J; bases not matched to a gene: 8. Based on the CDR3 plus reference TRBV19 and TRBJ2-5, the full variable domain is DGGITQSPKYLFRKEGQNVTLSCEQNLNHDAMYWYRQDPGQGLRLIYYSQIVNDFQKGDIAEGYSVSREKKESFPLTVTSAQKNPTAFYLCATSLAGVETQYFGPGTRLLVL.

This clone was found once. The chain joins TRBV7-9 to TRBJ2-1; no reliable D call. CDR3 length: 13 amino acids. Trimming stripped 0 bases from V and 8 bases from J, with 8 bases between. CDR1 is SEHNR and CDR2 is FQNEAQ in the germline V gene (reference sequence). CDR3 region: CASSLAPHDEQFF. The CDR3 region has the DNA TGTGCCAGCAGCTTAGCACCACACGATGAGCAGTTCTTC.

This sequence joins TRBV7-9 and TRBJ1-2; 8 bases fit TRBD1. J gave up 4 bases and V 1 base, and 5 bases lay outside the gene matches. Germline-derived CDR1 and CDR2 are SEHNR and FQNEAQ (reference sequence). This CDR3 region has 15 residues. This CDR3 reads CASSLVAGGFYGYTF. The CDR3 nucleotides read TGTGCCAGCAGCTTAGTGGCAGGGGGCTTCTATGGCTACACCTTC. Using reference TRBV7-9 and TRBJ1-2 for the parts outside the CDR3, the full variable domain is DTGVSQNPRHKITKRGQNVTFRCDPISEHNRLYWYRQTLGQGPEFLTYFQNEAQLEKSRLLSDRFSAERPKGSFSTLEIQRTEQGDSAMYLCASSLVAGGFYGYTFGSGTRLTVV.

Of note for this clone: Mismatch with germline at one junction end may stem from a read error. The rearrangement links TRBV19 to TRBJ2-2, with D perhaps TRBD1 (6 bases). Looked up from germline, CDR1 is LNHDA and CDR2 is SQIVND (reference sequence). The CDR3 has 16 amino acids. The CDR3 is CAGSRGDTANTGELFF. The DNA of the CDR3 is TGTGCCGGTAGTAGAGGGGACACCGCGAACACCGGGGAGCTGTTTTTT. The full variable domain, rest sourced from reference TRBV19 and TRBJ2-2, is DGGITQSPKYLFRKEGQNVTLSCEQNLNHDAMYWYRQDPGQGLRLIYYSQIVNDFQKGDIAEGYSVSREKKESFPLTVTSAQKNPTAFYLCAGSRGDTANTGELFFGEGSRLTVL.

V is TRBV5-6 and J is TRBJ1-4; D unclear. The V gene lost 2 bases and the J gene lost 5 bases, with 22 bases spanning the gap. Per germline, CDR1 SGHDT and CDR2 YYEEEE. The length of the CDR3 is 18 residues. The CDR3 loop reads CASSFGQARYLLNEKLFF. The CDR3 DNA is TGTGCCAGCAGCTTTGGGCAAGCCCGATATCTTTTGAATGAAAAACTGTTTTTT.

The chain recombines TRBV9 with TRBJ2-1; either TRBD1 or TRBD2 may fit D (5 bases each). CDR1 is SGDLS and CDR2 is YYNGEE in the germline V gene. CDR3 length equals 15 residues. Trimming took 0 bases from V and 6 from J, leaving 13 bases between them. The CDR3 is CASSVAGPSTNEQFF. DNA for the CDR3: TGTGCCAGCAGCGTAGCGGGACCTTCAACCAATGAGCAGTTCTTC. The full variable domain, completed using reference TRBV9 and TRBJ2-1, is DSGVTQTPKHLITATGQRVTLRCSPRSGDLSVYWYQQSLDQGLQFLIQYYNGEERAKGNILERFSAQQFPDLHSELNLSSLELGDSALYFCASSVAGPSTNEQFFGPGTRLTVL.

The chain carries TRBV5-4 and TRBJ2-7, with 13 bases identical to TRBD2. From germline, CDR1 is SGHNT and CDR2 YYREEE (reference sequence). The ends lost 2 bases at V and 2 bases at J; junction bases unmatched: 1. The CDR3 is 15 amino acids. In DNA form, the CDR3 reads TGTGCCAGCAGCTTACTAGCGGGAGGGCCCTACGAGCAGTACTTC. Its protein product is CASSLLAGGPYEQYF.

V usage is TRBV7-8 and J usage is TRBJ1-1; D may be TRBD1 (5 bases). V shed 0 bases and J shed 14 bases, with 19 bases lying between them. This CDR3 has 14 amino acids. The V gene's germline CDR1 is SGHVS and CDR2 FQNEAQ. DNA for the CDR3: TGTGCCAGCAGCTTAGCAGGCCCCCCAGGGAGTGGGTTCTTT. Its translation: CASSLAGPPGSGFF.

The genes are TRBV10-3 and TRBJ1-5; D ambiguous. V shed 3 bases and J shed 4 bases, with 7 bases lying between them. This CDR3 is built from 13 residues. Germline-derived CDR1 and CDR2 are ENHRY and SYGVKD. DNA for the CDR3: TGTGCCATCAGTGAATCTCGGAATCAGCCCCAGCATTTT. Amino acid sequence: CAISESRNQPQHF.

The genes are TRBV7-9 and TRBJ1-6; 7 bases are a match to TRBD1. With 5 bases clipped from V and 9 bases from J, the junction kept 13 bases outside the gene matches. The CDR3 spans 16 residues. Germline CDR1 is SEHNR and CDR2 is FQNEAQ (reference sequence). DNA for the CDR3: TGTGCCAGCAGCAACCCCCTCCAGGGGGAGAGTTCACCCCTCCACTTT. This sequence encodes CASSNPLQGESSPLHF.

The chain is built from TRBV4-2 and TRBJ2-7; 8 bases match TRBD2. The CDR3 contains 16 residues. The ends lost 0 bases at V and 2 bases at J; junction bases unmatched: 6. CDR1 and CDR2 from the germline V gene are LGHNA and YNFKEQ. CDR3 coding DNA: TGTGCCAGCAGCCAAGAGGCAAGCGGGAGTCCCTACGAGCAGTACTTC. It translates to CASSQEASGSPYEQYF.

This sequence joins TRBV30 and TRBJ1-6; 9 positions agree with TRBD1. The CDR3 spans 16 residues. The V gene end was trimmed by 1 base and the J gene end by 9 bases; junction bases not matched to a gene: 10. CDR1 and CDR2 (germline): GTSNPN, SVGIG (reference sequence). CDR3 sequence reads: CAWSGGVGTGFSPLHF. CDR3 sequence (DNA): TGTGCCTGGAGTGGGGGGGTCGGGACAGGGTTTTCACCCCTCCACTTT.